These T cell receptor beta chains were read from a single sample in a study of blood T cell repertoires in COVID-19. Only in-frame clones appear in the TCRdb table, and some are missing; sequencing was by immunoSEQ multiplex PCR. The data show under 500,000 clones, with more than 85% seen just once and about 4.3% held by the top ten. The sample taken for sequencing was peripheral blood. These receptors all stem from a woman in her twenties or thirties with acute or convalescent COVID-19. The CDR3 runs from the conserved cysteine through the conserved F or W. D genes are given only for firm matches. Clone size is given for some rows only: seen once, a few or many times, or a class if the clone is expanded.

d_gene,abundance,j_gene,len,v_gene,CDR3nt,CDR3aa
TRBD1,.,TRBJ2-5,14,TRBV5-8,TGTGCCAGCAGCATGGGACAGGCCCGGGAGACCCAGTACTTC,CASSMGQARETQYF
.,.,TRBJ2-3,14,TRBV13,TGTGCCAGCAGCATTTTCAGGGGCGCAGATACGCAGTATTTT,CASSIFRGADTQYF
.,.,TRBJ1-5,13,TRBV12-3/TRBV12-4,TGTGCCAGCAGTTTTACAGGTAATCAGCCCCAGCATTTT,CASSFTGNQPQHF
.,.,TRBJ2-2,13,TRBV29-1,TGCAGCGTTGAAATGGGAGTCGGCGGGGAGCTGTTTTTT,CSVEMGVGGELFF
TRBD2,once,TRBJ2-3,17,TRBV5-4,TGTGCCAGCAGCCCGGCTTCGGGACTAGCGGGTCCAGATACGCAGTATTTT,CASSPASGLAGPDTQYF
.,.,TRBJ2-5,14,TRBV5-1,TGCGCCAGCAGCTTGGAGAGCTATCAAGAGACCCAGTACTTC,CASSLESYQETQYF
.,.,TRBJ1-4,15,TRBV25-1,TGTGCCAGCAGGGATCAGACAACAACTAATGAAAAACTGTTTTTT,CASRDQTTTNEKLFF
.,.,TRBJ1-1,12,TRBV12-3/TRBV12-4,TGTGCCAGCAGAGGGACATCTGGTGAAGCTTTCTTT,CASRGTSGEAFF
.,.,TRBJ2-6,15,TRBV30,TGTGCCTGGACTAACAGGCTCTCTGGGGCCAACGTCCTGACTTTC,CAWTNRLSGANVLTF
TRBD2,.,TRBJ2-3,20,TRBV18,TGTGCCAGCTCACCATCGCTATGGACTAGCGGGGGGGCTAGCACAGATACGCAGTATTTT,CASSPSLWTSGGASTDTQYF
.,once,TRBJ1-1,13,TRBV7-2,TGTGCCAGCAGCTTTCAGGGTAACACTGAAGCTTTCTTT,CASSFQGNTEAFF
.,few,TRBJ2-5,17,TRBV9,TGTGCCAGCAGCTTTCGATGCCAGAACAGGGTCCAAGAGACCCAGTACTTC,CASSFRCQNRVQETQYF
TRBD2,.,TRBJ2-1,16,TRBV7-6,TGTGCCAGCAGCTTATTAGCGGGGGGGCCATACAATGAGCAGTTCTTC,CASSLLAGGPYNEQFF
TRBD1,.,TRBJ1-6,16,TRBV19,TGTGCCAGTAGTACGACAGGGAGCGCCTATAATTCACCCCTCCACTTT,CASSTTGSAYNSPLHF
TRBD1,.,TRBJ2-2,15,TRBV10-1,TGCGCCAGCAGTGAAGGACAGGGGAACACCGGGGAGCTGTTTTTT,CASSEGQGNTGELFF
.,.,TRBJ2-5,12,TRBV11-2,TGTGCCAGCAGCTTAGCTCAAGAGACCCAGTACTTC,CASSLAQETQYF
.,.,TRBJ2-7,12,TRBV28,TGTGCCAGCAGTTCTAACAGGGACGAGCAGTACTTC,CASSSNRDEQYF
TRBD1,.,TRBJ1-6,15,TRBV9,TGTGCCAGCAGCGAGACCGGGACAGGATACTCACCCCTCCACTTT,CASSETGTGYSPLHF
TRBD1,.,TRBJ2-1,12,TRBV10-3,TGTGCCATCAGTGAGCCCGGGACAGACCAGTTCTTC,CAISEPGTDQFF